The rows below give T cell receptor beta chains drawn from one sample of a study of blood T cell repertoires in COVID-19. Profiled with immunoSEQ multiplex PCR; TCRdb holds only in-frame clones, not every one. The data show about 150,000 clones, 87% seen once. What was sequenced was peripheral blood. These receptors were taken from a woman in her forties or fifties with acute or convalescent COVID-19. Each CDR3 is given with its conserved first and last residue. D genes are given only for firm matches. Some rows mark clone size as missing; the rest say once, few, many or name a class of expanded clone.

J gene: TRBJ1-5
D gene: TRBD1
clone size: NA
V gene: TRBV6-6
CDR3 DNA: TGTGCCAGCAGCTCCCCTCCGGGACAGGGATTCTATAGCAATCAGCCCCAGCATTTT
CDR3 protein: CASSSPPGQGFYSNQPQHF

J gene: TRBJ2-3
D gene: NA
clone size: NA
V gene: TRBV5-1
CDR3 DNA: TGCGCCAGCAGCTGGTTGGGGCAGGGAAGCACAGATACGCAGTATTTT
CDR3 protein: CASSWLGQGSTDTQYF

J gene: TRBJ2-1
D gene: NA
clone size: NA
V gene: TRBV18
CDR3 DNA: TGTGCCAGCTCACCACTCGGGTACATGGACAATGAGCAGTTCTTC
CDR3 protein: CASSPLGYMDNEQFF

J gene: TRBJ1-3
D gene: TRBD1
clone size: NA
V gene: TRBV9
CDR3 DNA: TGTGCCAGCAGCGTGGGGACAGGGGGCTCTGGAAACACCATATATTTT
CDR3 protein: CASSVGTGGSGNTIYF

J gene: TRBJ1-1
D gene: NA
clone size: NA
V gene: TRBV12-3/TRBV12-4
CDR3 DNA: TGTGCCAGCAGTTTGAGGAGGAACACTGAAGCTTTCTTT
CDR3 protein: CASSLRRNTEAFF

J gene: TRBJ2-4
D gene: NA
clone size: NA
V gene: TRBV30
CDR3 DNA: TGTGCCTGGAGCCCGGGCGGGTTGATTCAGTACTTC
CDR3 protein: CAWSPGGLIQYF

J gene: TRBJ1-2
D gene: NA
clone size: once
V gene: TRBV6-5
CDR3 DNA: TGTGCCAGCACTCTGGAAGGAGGAATTCATGGCTACACCTTC
CDR3 protein: CASTLEGGIHGYTF

J gene: TRBJ1-6
D gene: NA
clone size: few
V gene: TRBV5-1
CDR3 DNA: TGCGCCAGCAGCTTGGGGGATGTGGCGGGGAGGAATTCACCCCTCCACTTT
CDR3 protein: CASSLGDVAGRNSPLHF

J gene: TRBJ2-7
D gene: TRBD2
clone size: NA
V gene: TRBV6-2/TRBV6-3
CDR3 DNA: TGTGCCAGCAGTCCACTAGCGGCCGAGGGCGAGCAGTACTTC
CDR3 protein: CASSPLAAEGEQYF

J gene: TRBJ2-1
D gene: TRBD2
clone size: NA
V gene: TRBV4-2
CDR3 DNA: TGTGCCAGCAGCCAAGAAGGGGGGACTAGCGGGGTTTACAATGAGCAGTTCTTC
CDR3 protein: CASSQEGGTSGVYNEQFF

J gene: TRBJ2-1
D gene: TRBD2
clone size: once
V gene: TRBV2
CDR3 DNA: TGTGCCAGCAGTACTAGCGGGACCCTCTCCTACAATGAGCAGTTCTTC
CDR3 protein: CASSTSGTLSYNEQFF

J gene: TRBJ2-1
D gene: NA
clone size: NA
V gene: TRBV5-4
CDR3 DNA: TGTGCCAGCAGCTTGGGAGGGAGGCTGAACAATGAGCAGTTCTTC
CDR3 protein: CASSLGGRLNNEQFF

J gene: TRBJ1-4
D gene: TRBD1
clone size: NA
V gene: TRBV6-2/TRBV6-3
CDR3 DNA: TGTGCCAGCAGTCCGCCGCAGGGGGCCAGTGAAAAACTGTTTTTT
CDR3 protein: CASSPPQGASEKLFF

J gene: TRBJ1-1
D gene: NA
clone size: NA
V gene: TRBV20-1
CDR3 DNA: TGCAGTGCTTTTCGGATCCCGGGAGCTTTCTTT
CDR3 protein: CSAFRIPGAFF

J gene: TRBJ2-7
D gene: TRBD1
clone size: few
V gene: TRBV6-5
CDR3 DNA: TGTGCCAGCAACCTCGGACAGGGCCCCTACGAGCAGTACTTC
CDR3 protein: CASNLGQGPYEQYF

J gene: TRBJ2-1
D gene: TRBD2
clone size: NA
V gene: TRBV4-1
CDR3 DNA: TGCGCCAGCAGCCAGCCGACTAGCGGTAACAATGAGCAGTTCTTC
CDR3 protein: CASSQPTSGNNEQFF

J gene: TRBJ1-1
D gene: NA
clone size: many
V gene: TRBV20-1
CDR3 DNA: TGCAGTGCTAGCGCGGGGTCACCCAATTTCTTT
CDR3 protein: CSASAGSPNFF

J gene: TRBJ1-6
D gene: NA
clone size: NA
V gene: TRBV6-6
CDR3 DNA: TGTGCCAGCAGTTACACAGGCGATTATAATTCACCCCTCCACTTT
CDR3 protein: CASSYTGDYNSPLHF

J gene: TRBJ2-2
D gene: TRBD1
clone size: NA
V gene: TRBV7-9
CDR3 DNA: TGTGCCAGCAGCTTAAGGCCAGTGGACAGGGGGAACACCGGGGAGCTGTTTTTT
CDR3 protein: CASSLRPVDRGNTGELFF

J gene: TRBJ2-3
D gene: NA
clone size: NA
V gene: TRBV9
CDR3 DNA: TGTGCCAGCAGCGTAGTGGGGACTGGCACAGATACGCAGTATTTT
CDR3 protein: CASSVVGTGTDTQYF

J gene: TRBJ1-4
D gene: NA
clone size: NA
V gene: TRBV27
CDR3 DNA: TGTGCCAGCAGTTTAACAGGGTGGGCTAATGAAAAACTGTTTTTT
CDR3 protein: CASSLTGWANEKLFF

J gene: TRBJ1-1
D gene: TRBD1
clone size: once
V gene: TRBV30
CDR3 DNA: TGTGCCGTCCGGACAGGGATTAACACTGAAGCTTTCTTT
CDR3 protein: CAVRTGINTEAFF

J gene: TRBJ2-3
D gene: NA
clone size: NA
V gene: TRBV13
CDR3 DNA: TGTGCCAGCAGTTATGGGGCTAGCACAGATACGCAGTATTTT
CDR3 protein: CASSYGASTDTQYF

J gene: TRBJ2-1
D gene: TRBD1
clone size: NA
V gene: TRBV15
CDR3 DNA: TGTGCCACCAGCAGCCCCCGTGACAGGGTCGCCAATGAGCAGTTCTTC
CDR3 protein: CATSSPRDRVANEQFF

J gene: TRBJ1-5
D gene: TRBD1
clone size: NA
V gene: TRBV5-1
CDR3 DNA: TGCGCCAGCAGCCGGGACAGGGGGTATATTTGCAATCAGCCCCAGCATTTT
CDR3 protein: CASSRDRGYICNQPQHF

J gene: TRBJ2-6
D gene: TRBD1
clone size: few
V gene: TRBV7-3
CDR3 DNA: TGTGCCAGCAGCTTATTTGGACAGGGACGGGGCTCTGGGGCCAACGTCCTGACTTTC
CDR3 protein: CASSLFGQGRGSGANVLTF